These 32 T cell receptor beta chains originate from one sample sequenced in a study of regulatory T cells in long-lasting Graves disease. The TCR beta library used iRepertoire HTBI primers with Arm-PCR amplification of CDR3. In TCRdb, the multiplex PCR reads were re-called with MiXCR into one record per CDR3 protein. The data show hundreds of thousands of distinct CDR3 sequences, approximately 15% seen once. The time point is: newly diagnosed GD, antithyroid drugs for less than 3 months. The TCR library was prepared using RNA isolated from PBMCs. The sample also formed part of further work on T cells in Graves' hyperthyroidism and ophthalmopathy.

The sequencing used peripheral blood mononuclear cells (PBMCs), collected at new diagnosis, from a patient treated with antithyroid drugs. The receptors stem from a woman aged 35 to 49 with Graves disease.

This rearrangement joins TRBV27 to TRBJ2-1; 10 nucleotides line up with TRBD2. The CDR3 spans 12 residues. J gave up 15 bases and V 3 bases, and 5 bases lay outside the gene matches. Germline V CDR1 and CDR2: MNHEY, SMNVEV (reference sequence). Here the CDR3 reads CASSFTSGVRFF. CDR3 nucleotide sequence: TGTGCCAGCAGTTTTACTAGCGGGGTACGGTTCTTC.

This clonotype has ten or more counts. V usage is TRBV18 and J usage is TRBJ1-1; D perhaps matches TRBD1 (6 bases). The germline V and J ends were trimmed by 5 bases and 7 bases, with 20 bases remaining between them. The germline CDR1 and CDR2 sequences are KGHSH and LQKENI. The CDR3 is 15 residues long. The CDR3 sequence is CASSSGRGHDGEAFF. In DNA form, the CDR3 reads TGTGCCAGCTCATCGGGCAGGGGCCATGACGGTGAAGCTTTCTTT.

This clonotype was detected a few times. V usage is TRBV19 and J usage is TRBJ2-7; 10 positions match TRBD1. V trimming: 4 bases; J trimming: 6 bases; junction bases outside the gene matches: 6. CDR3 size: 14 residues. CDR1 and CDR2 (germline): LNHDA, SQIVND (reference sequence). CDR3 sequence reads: CASSKGTGVSEQYF. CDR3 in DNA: TGTGCCAGTAGTAAAGGGACAGGGGTAAGCGAGCAGTACTTC.

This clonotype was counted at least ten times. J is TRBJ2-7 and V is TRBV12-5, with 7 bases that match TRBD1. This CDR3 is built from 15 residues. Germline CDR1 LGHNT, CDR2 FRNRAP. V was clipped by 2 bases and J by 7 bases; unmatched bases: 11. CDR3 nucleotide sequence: TGTGCTAGTGGTTTGCCCGATTCCGGGACAGAAGAGCAGTACTTC. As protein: CASGLPDSGTEEQYF.

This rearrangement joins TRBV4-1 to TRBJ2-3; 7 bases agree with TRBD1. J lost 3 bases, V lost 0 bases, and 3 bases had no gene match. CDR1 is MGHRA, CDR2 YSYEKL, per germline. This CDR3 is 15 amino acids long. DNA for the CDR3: TGCGCCAGCAGCCAAGATGCAGGGGGAACAGATACGCAGTATTTT. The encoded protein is CASSQDAGGTDTQYF.

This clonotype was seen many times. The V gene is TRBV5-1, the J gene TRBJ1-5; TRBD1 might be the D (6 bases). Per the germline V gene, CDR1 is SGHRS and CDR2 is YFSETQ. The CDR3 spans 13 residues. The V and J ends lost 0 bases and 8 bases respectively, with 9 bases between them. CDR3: CASSLGGGEPQHF. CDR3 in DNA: TGCGCCAGCAGCTTGGGAGGGGGGGAGCCCCAGCATTTT.

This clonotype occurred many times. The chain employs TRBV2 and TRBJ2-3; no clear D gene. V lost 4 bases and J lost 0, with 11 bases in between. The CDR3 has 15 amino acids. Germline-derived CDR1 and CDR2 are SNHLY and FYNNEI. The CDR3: CASSVRRQSTDTQYF. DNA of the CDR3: TGTGCCAGCAGTGTGCGTAGGCAAAGCACAGATACGCAGTATTTT. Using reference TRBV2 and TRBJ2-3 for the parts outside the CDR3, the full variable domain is EPEVTQTPSHQVTQMGQEVILRCVPISNHLYFYWYRQILGQKVEFLVSFYNNEISEKSEIFDDQFSVERPDGSNFTLKIRSTKLEDSAMYFCASSVRRQSTDTQYFGPGTRLTVL.

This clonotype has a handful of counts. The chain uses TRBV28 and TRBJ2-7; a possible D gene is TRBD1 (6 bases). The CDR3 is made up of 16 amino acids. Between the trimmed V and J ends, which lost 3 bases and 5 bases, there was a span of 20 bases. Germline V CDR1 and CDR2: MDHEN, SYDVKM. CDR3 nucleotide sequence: TGTGCCAGCAGTTTTGGTACCGCAGGGGTTATCAACGAGCAGTACTTC. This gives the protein CASSFGTAGVINEQYF. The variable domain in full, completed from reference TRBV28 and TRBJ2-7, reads DVKVTQSSRYLVKRTGEKVFLECVQDMDHENMFWYRQDPGLGLRLIYFSYDVKMKEKGDIPEGYSVSREKKERFSLILESASTNQTSMYLCASSFGTAGVINEQYFGPGTRLTVT.

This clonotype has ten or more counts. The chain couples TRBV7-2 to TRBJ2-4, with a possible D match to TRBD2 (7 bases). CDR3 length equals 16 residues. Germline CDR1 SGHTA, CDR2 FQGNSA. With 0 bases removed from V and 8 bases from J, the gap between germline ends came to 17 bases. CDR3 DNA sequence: TGTGCCAGCAGCTTAGCTTCATCCAGGGAGGGGGACATTCAGTACTTC. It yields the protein CASSLASSREGDIQYF.

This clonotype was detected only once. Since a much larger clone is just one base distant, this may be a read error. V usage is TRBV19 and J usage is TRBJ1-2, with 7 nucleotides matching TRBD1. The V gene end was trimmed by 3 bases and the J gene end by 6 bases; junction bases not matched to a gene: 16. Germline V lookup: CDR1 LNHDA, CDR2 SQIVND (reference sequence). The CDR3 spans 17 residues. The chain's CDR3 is CASSIGTGELPANGYTF. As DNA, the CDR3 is TGTGCCAGTAGTATCGGAACAGGGGAGCTCCCGGCCAATGGCTACACCTTC.

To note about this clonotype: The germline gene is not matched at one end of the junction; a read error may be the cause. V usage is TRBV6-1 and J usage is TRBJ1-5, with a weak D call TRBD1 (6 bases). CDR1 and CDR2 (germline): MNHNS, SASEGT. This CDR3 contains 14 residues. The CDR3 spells CVSSAQQGAEPQHF. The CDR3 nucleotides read TGTGTCAGCAGCGCTCAACAGGGAGCTGAGCCCCAGCATTTT.

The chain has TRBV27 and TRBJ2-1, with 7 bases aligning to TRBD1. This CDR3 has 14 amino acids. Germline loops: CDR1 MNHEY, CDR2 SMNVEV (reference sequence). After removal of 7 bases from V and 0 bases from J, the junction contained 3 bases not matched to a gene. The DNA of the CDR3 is TGTGCCAGCAACCCAGGGGGCTCCTACAATGAGCAGTTCTTC. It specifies CASNPGGSYNEQFF.

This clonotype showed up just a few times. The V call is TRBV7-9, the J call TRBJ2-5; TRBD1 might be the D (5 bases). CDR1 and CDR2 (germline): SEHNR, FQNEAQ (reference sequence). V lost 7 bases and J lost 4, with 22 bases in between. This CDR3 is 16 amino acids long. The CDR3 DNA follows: TGTGCCAGCACCTGGTCGACTTTAGGGGATGGAGAGACCCAGTACTTC. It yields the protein CASTWSTLGDGETQYF.

CDR3 in amino acids: CASSFPLAGANTGELFF. Written as DNA, the CDR3 is TGCGCCAGCAGCTTCCCTCTTGCGGGAGCGAACACCGGGGAGCTGTTTTTT. The V call is TRBV5-1, the J call TRBJ2-2, with 7 bases matching TRBD2. The CDR3 has 17 amino acids. Germline loops: CDR1 SGHRS, CDR2 YFSETQ. The ends lost 2 bases at V and 0 bases at J; junction bases unmatched: 7.

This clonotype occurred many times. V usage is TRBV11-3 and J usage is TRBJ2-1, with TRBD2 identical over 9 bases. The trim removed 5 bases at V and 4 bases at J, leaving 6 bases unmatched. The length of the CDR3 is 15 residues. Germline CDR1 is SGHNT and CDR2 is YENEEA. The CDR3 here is CASSGRLAEYNEQFF. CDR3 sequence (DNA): TGTGCCAGCAGCGGTCGACTAGCGGAGTACAATGAGCAGTTCTTC.

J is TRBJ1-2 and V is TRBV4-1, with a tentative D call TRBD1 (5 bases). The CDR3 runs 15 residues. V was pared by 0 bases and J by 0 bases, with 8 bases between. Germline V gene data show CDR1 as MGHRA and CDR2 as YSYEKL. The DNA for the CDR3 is TGCGCCAGCAGCCAAGAAAAAGGGGCTAACTATGGCTACACCTTC. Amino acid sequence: CASSQEKGANYGYTF.

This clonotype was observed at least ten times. CDR3 protein: CASSWGSRYNEQFF. Written as DNA, the CDR3 is TGTGCCAGCAGTTGGGGGAGTAGATACAATGAGCAGTTCTTC. V gene TRBV28 combines with J gene TRBJ2-1, with D tentatively TRBD1 or TRBD2 (5 bases each). Per germline, CDR1 MDHEN and CDR2 SYDVKM. This CDR3 spans 14 amino acids. The germline V and J ends were trimmed by 4 bases and 4 bases, with 11 bases remaining between them.

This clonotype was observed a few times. CDR3 in amino acids: CASSLAVQSRSSYEQYF. The CDR3 region has the DNA TGCGCCAGCAGCTTGGCGGTACAATCAAGGAGCTCCTACGAGCAGTACTTC. This chain uses TRBV5-1 with TRBJ2-7; the D is unclear. The V gene's germline CDR1 is SGHRS and CDR2 YFSETQ. V lost 0 bases to trimming and J lost 0 bases, with 16 bases between them. This CDR3 has 17 residues. The full variable domain, with the rest looked up from reference TRBV5-1 and TRBJ2-7, is KAGVTQTPRYLIKTRGQQVTLSCSPISGHRSVSWYQQTPGQGLQFLFEYFSETQRNKGNFPGRFSGRQFSNSRSEMNVSTLELGDSALYLCASSLAVQSRSSYEQYFGPGTRLTVT.

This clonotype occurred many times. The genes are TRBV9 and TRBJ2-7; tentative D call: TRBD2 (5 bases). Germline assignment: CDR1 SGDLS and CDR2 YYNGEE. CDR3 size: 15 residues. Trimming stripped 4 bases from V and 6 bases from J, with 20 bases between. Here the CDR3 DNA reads TGTGCCAGCAGCCCGAAGGGTCCCTCGGGGAGCGAGCAGTACTTC. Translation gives CASSPKGPSGSEQYF. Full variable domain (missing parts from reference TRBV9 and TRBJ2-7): DSGVTQTPKHLITATGQRVTLRCSPRSGDLSVYWYQQSLDQGLQFLIQYYNGEERAKGNILERFSAQQFPDLHSELNLSSLELGDSALYFCASSPKGPSGSEQYFGPGTRLTVT.

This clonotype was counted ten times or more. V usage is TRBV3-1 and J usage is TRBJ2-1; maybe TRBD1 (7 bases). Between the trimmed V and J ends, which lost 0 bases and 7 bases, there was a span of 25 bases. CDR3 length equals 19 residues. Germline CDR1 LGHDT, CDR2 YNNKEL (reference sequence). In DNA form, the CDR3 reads TGTGCCAGCAGCCAAGATGGTCCCCTGACAGGGAGGAACATGAATGAGCAGTTCTTC. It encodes CASSQDGPLTGRNMNEQFF.

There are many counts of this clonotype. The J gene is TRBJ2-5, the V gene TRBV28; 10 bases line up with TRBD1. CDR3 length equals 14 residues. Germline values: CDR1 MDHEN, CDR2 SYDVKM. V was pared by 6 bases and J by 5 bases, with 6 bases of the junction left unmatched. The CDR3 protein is CASSPDRGLETQYF. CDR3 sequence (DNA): TGTGCCAGCAGCCCTGACAGGGGGCTTGAGACCCAGTACTTC.

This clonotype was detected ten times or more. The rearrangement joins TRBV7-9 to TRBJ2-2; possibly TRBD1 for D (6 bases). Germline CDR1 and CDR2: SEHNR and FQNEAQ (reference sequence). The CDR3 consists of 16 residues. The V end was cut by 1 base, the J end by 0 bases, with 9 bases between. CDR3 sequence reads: CASSLGPGANTGELFF. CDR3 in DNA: TGTGCCAGCAGCTTAGGTCCAGGGGCGAACACCGGGGAGCTGTTTTTT.

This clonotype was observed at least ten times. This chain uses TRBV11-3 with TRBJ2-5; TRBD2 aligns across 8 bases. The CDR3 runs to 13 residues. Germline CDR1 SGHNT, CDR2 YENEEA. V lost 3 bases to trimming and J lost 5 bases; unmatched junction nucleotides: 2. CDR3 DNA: TGTGCCAGCAGCTTTAGCGGGATCGAGACCCAGTACTTC. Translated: CASSFSGIETQYF.

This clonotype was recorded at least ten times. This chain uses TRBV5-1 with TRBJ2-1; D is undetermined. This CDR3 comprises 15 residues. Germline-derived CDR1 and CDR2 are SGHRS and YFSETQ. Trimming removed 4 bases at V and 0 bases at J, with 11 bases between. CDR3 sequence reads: CASSQDLSSYNEQFF. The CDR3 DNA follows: TGCGCCAGCAGCCAAGACCTTAGCTCCTACAATGAGCAGTTCTTC. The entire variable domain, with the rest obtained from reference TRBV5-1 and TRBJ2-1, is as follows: KAGVTQTPRYLIKTRGQQVTLSCSPISGHRSVSWYQQTPGQGLQFLFEYFSETQRNKGNFPGRFSGRQFSNSRSEMNVSTLELGDSALYLCASSQDLSSYNEQFFGPGTRLTVL.

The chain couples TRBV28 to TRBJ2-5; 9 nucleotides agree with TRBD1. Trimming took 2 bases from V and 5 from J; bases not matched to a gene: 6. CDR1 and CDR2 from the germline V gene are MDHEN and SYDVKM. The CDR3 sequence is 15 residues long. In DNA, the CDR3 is TGTGCCAGCAGTTTACCTCTTGGGACAGGGGAGACCCAGTACTTC. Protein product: CASSLPLGTGETQYF.

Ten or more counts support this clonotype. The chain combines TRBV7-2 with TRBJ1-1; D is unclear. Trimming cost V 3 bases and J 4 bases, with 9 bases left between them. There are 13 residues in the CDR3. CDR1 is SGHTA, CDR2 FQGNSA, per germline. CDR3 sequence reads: CASSLPQVTEAFF. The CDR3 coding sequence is TGTGCCAGCAGCTTGCCCCAAGTCACTGAAGCTTTCTTT.

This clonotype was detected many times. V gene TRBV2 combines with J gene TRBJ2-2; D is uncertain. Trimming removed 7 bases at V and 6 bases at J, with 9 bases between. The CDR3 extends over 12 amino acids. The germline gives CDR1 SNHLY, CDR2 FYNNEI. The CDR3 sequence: CASKVGAGELFF. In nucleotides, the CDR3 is TGTGCCAGCAAAGTAGGTGCCGGGGAGCTGTTTTTT. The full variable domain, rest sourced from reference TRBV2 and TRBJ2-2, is EPEVTQTPSHQVTQMGQEVILRCVPISNHLYFYWYRQILGQKVEFLVSFYNNEISEKSEIFDDQFSVERPDGSNFTLKIRSTKLEDSAMYFCASKVGAGELFFGEGSRLTVL.

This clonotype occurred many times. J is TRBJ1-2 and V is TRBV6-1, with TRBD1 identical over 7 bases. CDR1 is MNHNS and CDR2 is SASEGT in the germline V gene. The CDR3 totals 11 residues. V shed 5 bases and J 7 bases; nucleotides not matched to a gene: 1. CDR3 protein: CASSTGVGYTF. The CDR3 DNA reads TGTGCCAGCAGTACAGGGGTTGGCTACACCTTC.

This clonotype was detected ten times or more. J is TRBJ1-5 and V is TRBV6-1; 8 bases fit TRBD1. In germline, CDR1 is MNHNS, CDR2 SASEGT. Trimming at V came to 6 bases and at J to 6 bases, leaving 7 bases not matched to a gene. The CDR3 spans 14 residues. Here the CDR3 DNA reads TGTGCCAGCAGCCATGGACAGGGTAGTCAGCCCCAGCATTTT. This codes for CASSHGQGSQPQHF.

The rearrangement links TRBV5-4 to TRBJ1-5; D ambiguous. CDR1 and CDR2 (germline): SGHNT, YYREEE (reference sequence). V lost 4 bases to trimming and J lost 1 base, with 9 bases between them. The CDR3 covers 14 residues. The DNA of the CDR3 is TGTGCCAGCAGCACTGAAGGGAGCAATCAGCCCCAGCATTTT. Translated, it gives CASSTEGSNQPQHF.

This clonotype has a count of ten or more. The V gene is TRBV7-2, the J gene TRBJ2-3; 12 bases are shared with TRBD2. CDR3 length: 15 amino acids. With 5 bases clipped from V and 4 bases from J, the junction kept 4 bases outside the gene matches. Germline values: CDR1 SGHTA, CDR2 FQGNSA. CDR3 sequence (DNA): TGTGCCAGCAGCCCCAGACTAGCGGGAGCAGATACGCAGTATTTT. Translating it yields CASSPRLAGADTQYF.

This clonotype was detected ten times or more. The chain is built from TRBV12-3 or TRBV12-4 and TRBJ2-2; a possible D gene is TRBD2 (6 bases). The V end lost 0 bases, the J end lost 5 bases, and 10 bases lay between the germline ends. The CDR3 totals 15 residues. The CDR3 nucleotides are TGTGCCAGCAGTTTAGCGGGAGGCGTAACCGGGGAGCTGTTTTTT. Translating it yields CASSLAGGVTGELFF.